This is a list of T cell receptor beta chains from one sample in a study of breast tumors, draining lymph nodes, adjacent tissues. TCRdb passed the multiplex PCR reads through MiXCR, listing each CDR3 protein once. The sample consists of approximately 210,000 distinct CDR3 sequences, approximately 36% of them appearing once. Specimen: axillary lymph node tissue. These receptors all stem from a female donor with breast cancer. Some clones in this sample may be carry-over from other donors' samples. CDR3s include the opening cysteine and the closing phenylalanine or tryptophan. D genes are given only for firm matches. The size entry is marked missing in some rows and otherwise reads once, few, many or a size class.

D gene: -; J gene: TRBJ2-5; clone size: -; V gene: TRBV12-3/TRBV12-4; CDR3 length: 13; CDR3 DNA: TGTGCCAGCAGTTACCCGGAGGGGGAGACCCAGTACTTC; CDR3 protein: CASSYPEGETQYF
D gene: -; J gene: TRBJ2-2; clone size: many; V gene: TRBV5-1; CDR3 length: 13; CDR3 DNA: TGCGCCAGCACCCGACCGAACACCGGGGAGCTGTTTTTT; CDR3 protein: CASTRPNTGELFF
D gene: -; J gene: TRBJ1-2; clone size: many; V gene: TRBV7-2; CDR3 length: 15; CDR3 DNA: TGTGCCAGCAGCCCAGAGGCCAGGCCGAACTATGGCTACACCTTC; CDR3 protein: CASSPEARPNYGYTF
D gene: -; J gene: TRBJ1-1; clone size: few; V gene: TRBV20-1; CDR3 length: 13; CDR3 DNA: TGCAGTGCTAGTCGCAGTGAGCACACTGAAGCTTTCTTT; CDR3 protein: CSASRSEHTEAFF
D gene: -; J gene: TRBJ1-3; clone size: many; V gene: TRBV7-9; CDR3 length: 12; CDR3 DNA: TGTGCCAGCAGCATCTCTGGAAACACCATATATTTT; CDR3 protein: CASSISGNTIYF
D gene: -; J gene: TRBJ2-1; clone size: many; V gene: TRBV24-1; CDR3 length: 16; CDR3 DNA: TGTGCCACCAGTGAAGCAGGGAGGCCCTCCTACAATGAGCAGTTCTTC; CDR3 protein: CATSEAGRPSYNEQFF
D gene: -; J gene: TRBJ1-6; clone size: many; V gene: TRBV10-2; CDR3 length: 14; CDR3 DNA: TGCGCCAGCAGTCCCGGGACACGGAATTCACCCCTCCACTTT; CDR3 protein: CASSPGTRNSPLHF
D gene: TRBD1; J gene: TRBJ1-3; clone size: many; V gene: TRBV6-5; CDR3 length: 16; CDR3 DNA: TGTGCCAGCAGTTACTCGAGGACAGGGTTAGGAAACACCATATATTTT; CDR3 protein: CASSYSRTGLGNTIYF
D gene: -; J gene: TRBJ1-3; clone size: few; V gene: TRBV6-1; CDR3 length: 15; CDR3 DNA: TGTGCCAGCAGTCAGGGTGGTTTTTTTGGAAACACCATATATTTT; CDR3 protein: CASSQGGFFGNTIYF
D gene: TRBD1; J gene: TRBJ2-7; clone size: many; V gene: TRBV5-1; CDR3 length: 15; CDR3 DNA: TGCGCCAGCAGCCCGTTCGGACAGGGATCCTACGAGCAGTACTTC; CDR3 protein: CASSPFGQGSYEQYF
D gene: TRBD1; J gene: TRBJ1-5; clone size: many; V gene: TRBV19; CDR3 length: 13; CDR3 DNA: TGTGCCAGACAGACAGGGTTCAATCAGCCCCAGCATTTT; CDR3 protein: CARQTGFNQPQHF
D gene: TRBD1; J gene: TRBJ1-2; clone size: many; V gene: TRBV18; CDR3 length: 14; CDR3 DNA: TGTGCCAGCTCACCGACAGGGGGCTTAGGTGGCTACACCTTC; CDR3 protein: CASSPTGGLGGYTF
D gene: -; J gene: TRBJ2-2; clone size: many; V gene: TRBV7-6; CDR3 length: 13; CDR3 DNA: TGTGCCAGCAGCCCCCGGCTAACCGGGGAGCTGTTTTTT; CDR3 protein: CASSPRLTGELFF
D gene: TRBD2; J gene: TRBJ2-5; clone size: -; V gene: TRBV7-2; CDR3 length: 19; CDR3 DNA: TGTGCCAACAGCTTAGCGCAATCTACGCGAGCGGGGGGGGGAGAGACCCAGTACTTC; CDR3 protein: CANSLAQSTRAGGGETQYF
D gene: TRBD1; J gene: TRBJ1-5; clone size: many; V gene: TRBV7-2; CDR3 length: 15; CDR3 DNA: TGTGCCAGCAGCTCGGACAGGGGTAGGCATCAGCCCCAGCATTTT; CDR3 protein: CASSSDRGRHQPQHF
D gene: TRBD2; J gene: TRBJ2-2; clone size: many; V gene: TRBV24-1; CDR3 length: 16; CDR3 DNA: TGTGCCACCAGTGATTTCCCTAGCGGGAACACCGGGGAGCTGTTTTTT; CDR3 protein: CATSDFPSGNTGELFF
D gene: -; J gene: TRBJ2-7; clone size: many; V gene: TRBV10-3; CDR3 length: 14; CDR3 DNA: TGTGCCATCAGCCTACAGGGCAACTCCTACGAGCAGTACTTC; CDR3 protein: CAISLQGNSYEQYF
D gene: TRBD1; J gene: TRBJ2-1; clone size: many; V gene: TRBV7-6; CDR3 length: 17; CDR3 DNA: TGTGCCAGCAGCTTAGGACGGACAGGGTATAACGACAATGAGCAGTTCTTC; CDR3 protein: CASSLGRTGYNDNEQFF
D gene: -; J gene: TRBJ2-4; clone size: -; V gene: TRBV19; CDR3 length: 15; CDR3 DNA: TGTGCCAGTAGTCCGACGGTACTAGCCAAAAACATTCAGTACTTC; CDR3 protein: CASSPTVLAKNIQYF
D gene: TRBD1; J gene: TRBJ1-3; clone size: -; V gene: TRBV10-3; CDR3 length: 18; CDR3 DNA: TGTGCCATCAGTGTAGGACAGGGAAGGGCTAACTATGGCTACACCATATATTTT; CDR3 protein: CAISVGQGRANYGYTIYF
D gene: -; J gene: TRBJ2-3; clone size: once; V gene: TRBV7-9; CDR3 length: 16; CDR3 DNA: TGTGCCAGCAGCTCCGATCCGCGGGCGTTCACAGATACGCAGTATTTT; CDR3 protein: CASSSDPRAFTDTQYF
D gene: TRBD2; J gene: TRBJ2-5; clone size: -; V gene: TRBV9; CDR3 length: 14; CDR3 DNA: TGTGCCAGCAGCGTAGGGGGACTAGCGGAGACCCAGTCCTTC; CDR3 protein: CASSVGGLAETQSF
D gene: TRBD1; J gene: TRBJ1-3; clone size: many; V gene: TRBV9; CDR3 length: 16; CDR3 DNA: TGTGCCAGCAGTGGGACAGGAACAACGGGGAGAAACACCATATATTTT; CDR3 protein: CASSGTGTTGRNTIYF
D gene: -; J gene: TRBJ2-4; clone size: -; V gene: TRBV4-1; CDR3 length: 14; CDR3 DNA: TGCGCCAGCAGCCCCGGGACCGGCAAAAACATTCAGTACTTC; CDR3 protein: CASSPGTGKNIQYF